These T cell receptor beta chains were read from a single sample in a study of CD8 T cells in Susac syndrome. TCRdb itself ran the immunoSEQ multiplex PCR reads through MiXCR, one entry per CDR3 protein. Found here are 300,000 or so distinct CDR3 sequences, about 90% of them singletons; the top ten hold over 0.05%. Sample: CD4+ T cells from PBMCs. Every receptor here comes from a human donor with multiple sclerosis. Both conserved end residues are part of each CDR3. Fields, in order: V gene, CDR3 protein.

V gene: TRBV6-1; CDR3 protein: CASSPLGTPGEAFF
V gene: TRBV4-1; CDR3 protein: CASSQEPFSSYNEQFF
V gene: TRBV7-9; CDR3 protein: CASCPGGQVVETQYF
V gene: TRBV5-1; CDR3 protein: CASSLGDRNEQFF
V gene: TRBV6-2/TRBV6-3; CDR3 protein: CASSGSGTGVRGYTF
V gene: TRBV29-1; CDR3 protein: CSVEDRASNIQYF
V gene: TRBV5-1; CDR3 protein: CASSLDRRSGETQYF
V gene: TRBV2; CDR3 protein: CASRGYEQYF
V gene: TRBV7-3; CDR3 protein: CASSLFGRTMNTEAFF
V gene: TRBV25-1; CDR3 protein: CASSAQTGSTETQYF
V gene: TRBV7-9; CDR3 protein: CASSSEWGKLSTNEKLFF
V gene: TRBV10-3; CDR3 protein: CAIRTDPYEQYF
V gene: TRBV19; CDR3 protein: CASSIKGSYNEQFF
V gene: TRBV7-2; CDR3 protein: CASSFRDWKENTGELFF
V gene: TRBV18; CDR3 protein: CASSPMGIEQFF
V gene: TRBV3-1; CDR3 protein: CASSQVDSYNEQFF
V gene: TRBV29-1; CDR3 protein: CSVDAVNTGELFF
V gene: TRBV3-1; CDR3 protein: CASSQGGQDQPQHF
V gene: TRBV24-1; CDR3 protein: CATSDGGAGLNEQFF
V gene: TRBV20-1; CDR3 protein: CSARDPRQGPPPSYGYTF
V gene: TRBV20-1; CDR3 protein: CSARDLAGASYEQYF
V gene: TRBV5-1; CDR3 protein: CASSFGESTVNEQFF
V gene: TRBV27; CDR3 protein: CASSLTSPQGTQYF
V gene: TRBV7-9; CDR3 protein: CASSPRLAGGRRELFF
V gene: TRBV20-1; CDR3 protein: CSARDSGIAVYNEQFF
V gene: TRBV20-1; CDR3 protein: CSALWSGATGQPQHF
V gene: TRBV20-1; CDR3 protein: CSAPPPIGTDTQYF
V gene: TRBV7-3; CDR3 protein: CASSSGTSRDEQFF
V gene: TRBV7-9; CDR3 protein: CASSFTSMIYEQYF
V gene: TRBV7-2; CDR3 protein: CASSPQSGAGANVLTF